The rows below give T cell receptor beta chains drawn from one sample of a study of HIV-infected children after antiretroviral therapy interruption. TCRdb re-derived calls from the 3' RACE reads in MiXCR, one entry per CDR3 protein. The sample has around 41,000 distinct CDR3 sequences, 5% to 8% seen once; the top ten hold around 1%. The starting material was CD45RA+ CD4+ T cells from PBMCs, pooled from several time points, obtained from a donor given antiretroviral therapy, either interrupted or continuous. Receptor source: a pool of human donors with HIV. Both conserved end residues are part of each CDR3. D genes are given only for firm matches. Not every row has a clone size; where given, it reads once, few, many or a size class.

v_call: TRBV4-1
d_call: .
clone_size: few
j_call: TRBJ2-7
cdr3_aa: CASSPITTRDHEQYF
cdr3_nt: TGCGCCAGCAGCCCGATAACAACCAGGGATCACGAGCAGTACTTC

v_call: TRBV12-3/TRBV12-4
d_call: .
clone_size: many
j_call: TRBJ2-1
cdr3_aa: CASSPVRRGLNEQFF
cdr3_nt: TGTGCCAGCAGCCCTGTTCGGCGGGGGCTCAATGAGCAGTTCTTC

v_call: TRBV19
d_call: .
clone_size: many
j_call: TRBJ2-7
cdr3_aa: CASSTVARQSSAEQYF
cdr3_nt: TGTGCCAGTAGTACGGTGGCACGGCAGAGCAGTGCCGAGCAGTACTTC

v_call: TRBV11-2
d_call: .
clone_size: many
j_call: TRBJ1-1
cdr3_aa: CASSLVEGDTEAFF
cdr3_nt: TGTGCCAGCAGCTTAGTAGAAGGGGACACTGAAGCTTTCTTT

v_call: TRBV5-6
d_call: .
clone_size: .
j_call: TRBJ2-5
cdr3_aa: CASSFRTQTQETQYF
cdr3_nt: TGTGCCAGCAGCTTCCGGACCCAGACTCAAGAGACCCAGTACTTC

v_call: TRBV28
d_call: .
clone_size: many
j_call: TRBJ2-2
cdr3_aa: CASSRTPNTGQLYF
cdr3_nt: TGTGCTAGCAGTAGGACACCAAACACCGGGCAGCTCTACTTT

v_call: TRBV12-3/TRBV12-4
d_call: .
clone_size: few
j_call: TRBJ1-6
cdr3_aa: CASSPLGSPLHF
cdr3_nt: TGTGCCAGCAGTCCCCTGGGGTCACCCCTCCACTTT

v_call: TRBV7-6
d_call: .
clone_size: many
j_call: TRBJ1-5
cdr3_aa: CASSLGGVNQPQHF
cdr3_nt: TGTGCCAGCAGCTTGGGGGGGGTCAATCAGCCCCAGCATTTT

v_call: TRBV27
d_call: .
clone_size: many
j_call: TRBJ1-1
cdr3_aa: CASRILWGPGRDTEAFF
cdr3_nt: TGTGCCAGCAGGATACTCTGGGGCCCAGGGAGGGACACTGAAGCTTTCTTT

v_call: TRBV29-1
d_call: .
clone_size: many
j_call: TRBJ2-2
cdr3_aa: CSVGGQRTGELFF
cdr3_nt: TGCAGCGTCGGAGGACAGCGTACCGGGGAGCTGTTTTTT

v_call: TRBV29-1
d_call: TRBD2
clone_size: many
j_call: TRBJ2-3
cdr3_aa: CSVKAGTSGRTDTQYF
cdr3_nt: TGCAGCGTTAAAGCCGGGACTAGCGGGAGGACAGATACGCAGTATTTT

v_call: TRBV19
d_call: TRBD1
clone_size: many
j_call: TRBJ1-3
cdr3_aa: CASSPGGSGNTLYF
cdr3_nt: TGTGCCAGCAGTCCAGGGGGTTCTGGAAATACGCTCTATTTT

v_call: TRBV7-9
d_call: .
clone_size: many
j_call: TRBJ2-4
cdr3_aa: CASSLELSFLAKNIQYF
cdr3_nt: TGTGCCAGCAGCTTAGAATTGAGTTTTCTAGCCAAAAACATTCAGTACTTC

v_call: TRBV28
d_call: .
clone_size: .
j_call: TRBJ2-7
cdr3_aa: CASSLAAREITLEQYF
cdr3_nt: TGTGCCAGCAGTTTAGCAGCCCGGGAGATAACCCTCGAGCAGTACTTC

v_call: TRBV10-3
d_call: TRBD2
clone_size: many
j_call: TRBJ2-7
cdr3_aa: CAIGGTSGREQYF
cdr3_nt: TGTGCCATCGGAGGGACTAGCGGGCGCGAGCAGTACTTC

v_call: TRBV18
d_call: .
clone_size: many
j_call: TRBJ2-6
cdr3_aa: CASSPRASPGANVLTF
cdr3_nt: TGTGCCAGCTCACCACGGGCCTCTCCTGGGGCCAACGTCCTGACTTTC

v_call: TRBV29-1
d_call: TRBD2
clone_size: many
j_call: TRBJ2-1
cdr3_aa: CSVAFFAGGEDEQFF
cdr3_nt: TGCAGCGTTGCTTTTTTTGCGGGAGGTGAGGATGAGCAGTTCTTC

v_call: TRBV5-1
d_call: TRBD2
clone_size: .
j_call: TRBJ2-1
cdr3_aa: CASSRIAGALDEQFF
cdr3_nt: TGCGCCAGCAGCCGAATAGCGGGGGCCTTGGATGAGCAGTTCTTC

v_call: TRBV6-1
d_call: .
clone_size: many
j_call: TRBJ2-7
cdr3_aa: CASFQLQGKNYEQYF
cdr3_nt: TGTGCCAGTTTTCAATTACAGGGAAAGAACTACGAGCAGTACTTC

v_call: TRBV7-8
d_call: .
clone_size: few
j_call: TRBJ1-3
cdr3_aa: CASSRSRSGNTIYF
cdr3_nt: TGTGCCAGCAGCCGGAGTCGCTCGGGAAACACCATATATTTT

v_call: TRBV29-1
d_call: .
clone_size: many
j_call: TRBJ2-7
cdr3_aa: CSVDLGGAYEQYF
cdr3_nt: TGCAGCGTTGACCTCGGGGGAGCCTACGAGCAGTACTTC

v_call: TRBV5-1
d_call: TRBD2
clone_size: many
j_call: TRBJ2-5
cdr3_aa: CASSLAIAGETQYF
cdr3_nt: TGCGCCAGCAGCTTGGCCATAGCGGGAGAGACCCAGTACTTC

v_call: TRBV29-1
d_call: .
clone_size: many
j_call: TRBJ2-3
cdr3_aa: CSVGGQSTDTQYF
cdr3_nt: TGCAGCGTGGGAGGACAGAGCACAGATACGCAGTATTTT

v_call: TRBV28
d_call: .
clone_size: many
j_call: TRBJ1-5
cdr3_aa: CASSTGTSPQWSQPQHF
cdr3_nt: TGTGCCAGCAGTACCGGGACATCTCCCCAATGGTCTCAGCCCCAGCATTTT

v_call: TRBV6-2/TRBV6-3
d_call: TRBD1
clone_size: many
j_call: TRBJ1-6
cdr3_aa: CASSSGTGPLSPLHF
cdr3_nt: TGTGCCAGCAGCTCCGGGACAGGCCCTCTTTCACCCCTCCACTTT

v_call: TRBV23-1
d_call: .
clone_size: few
j_call: TRBJ1-5
cdr3_aa: CASSQTSTPSNQPQHF
cdr3_nt: TGCGCCAGCAGTCAAACTAGCACCCCCAGCAATCAGCCCCAGCATTTT

v_call: TRBV20-1
d_call: .
clone_size: few
j_call: TRBJ1-5
cdr3_aa: CSARKQGQGNQPQHF
cdr3_nt: TGCAGTGCTAGAAAACAGGGTCAGGGAAATCAGCCCCAGCATTTT

v_call: TRBV19
d_call: .
clone_size: many
j_call: TRBJ1-1
cdr3_aa: CASSIVGSVAEAFF
cdr3_nt: TGTGCCAGTAGTATAGTCGGCTCAGTGGCTGAAGCTTTCTTT